The T cell receptor (beta chain) described here comes from a study of T cell responses to AZD1222 COVID-19 vaccine. Study results and caveats: Compared with day 0, the breadth and depth of the Spike-specific TCR repertoire rose significantly after two doses of AZD1222. Clonal diversity was possibly underestimated; the donors were predominantly white British and more often female.

The CDR3 runs to 17 residues. Germline V gene data show CDR1 as SGHTA and CDR2 as FQGTGA. With 2 bases removed from V and 8 bases from J, the gap between germline ends came to 22 bases. This clone was counted only a few times. What it binds is not known. Second doses that came at about 4 or about 12 weeks were put together. Assay: immunoSEQ multiplex PCR; the TCRdb copy retains only in-frame clones and omits some. Of over 130,000 clones detected, about 88% appear once; the ten largest clones hold more than 3%. The receptor's source is an adult who received the AZD1222 COVID-19 vaccine. This rearrangement joins TRBV7-3 to TRBJ2-1, with D perhaps matching TRBD1 or TRBD2 (6 bases each). The sequencing used peripheral blood, collected 28 days after the second AZD1222 dose. The CDR3 coding sequence is TGTGCCAGCAGCTTAGGGGGCGGGATCACCGGAGGCGATGAGCAGTTCTTC. This sequence encodes CASSLGGGITGGDEQFF.